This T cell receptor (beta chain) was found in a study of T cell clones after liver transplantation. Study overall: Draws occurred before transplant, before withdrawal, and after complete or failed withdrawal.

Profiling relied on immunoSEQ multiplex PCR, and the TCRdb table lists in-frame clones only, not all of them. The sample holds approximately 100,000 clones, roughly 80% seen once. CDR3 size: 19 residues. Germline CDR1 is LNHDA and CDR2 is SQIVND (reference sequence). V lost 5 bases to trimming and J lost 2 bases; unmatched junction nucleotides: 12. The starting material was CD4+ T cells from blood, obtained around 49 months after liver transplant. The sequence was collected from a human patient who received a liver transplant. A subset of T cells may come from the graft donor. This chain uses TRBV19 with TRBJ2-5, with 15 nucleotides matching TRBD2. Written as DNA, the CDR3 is TGTGCCAGTAGTCCCGGACTAGCGGGAGGGCGTGGCGAACAAGAGACCCAGTACTTC. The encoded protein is CASSPGLAGGRGEQETQYF.